The rows below give T cell receptor beta chains drawn from one sample of a study of T cells in Graves' hyperthyroidism and ophthalmopathy. TCRdb re-called the multiplex PCR reads with MiXCR, one entry per CDR3 protein. This sample has over 650,000 distinct CDR3 sequences, with 45% found just once. The sample was peripheral blood or thyroid tissue (not recorded which). Receptors originate from an adult man with Graves' disease, either hyperthyroidism or ophthalmopathy (not recorded which). Each CDR3 is given with its conserved first and last residue. For some rows the clone size is stated as once, few or many, or as a class when expanded; others skip it.

abundance	v_gene	j_gene	CDR3aa
.	TRBV13	TRBJ1-6	CASSLGKGFHNSPLHF
.	TRBV5-1	TRBJ1-1	CASSTTGQGKGNTEAFF
.	TRBV7-4	TRBJ2-7	CASSFQPDRGGYEQYF
once	TRBV6-1	TRBJ1-2	CASGDDRVDGYTF
many	TRBV20-1	TRBJ2-7	CSASLSRSYEQYF
.	TRBV3-1	TRBJ1-1	CASSQSYGGTEAFF
many	TRBV24-1	TRBJ2-7	CATSDRGQGRREQYF
once	TRBV29-1	TRBJ1-1	CSVEDSRNTEAFF
.	TRBV6-1	TRBJ2-2	CASSYQATGELFF
many	TRBV14	TRBJ1-1	CASSQLQGAEAFF
many	TRBV29-1	TRBJ1-2	CSGGDRAGRGYTF
few	TRBV7-9	TRBJ1-1	CASRIRVLNTEAFF
once	TRBV7-3	TRBJ2-5	CASSPASGGLYQETQYF
.	TRBV6-5	TRBJ2-5	CASQSGTETQYF
few	TRBV20-1	TRBJ2-5	CSAFPIAVRETQYF
few	TRBV7-9	TRBJ2-7	CASSHASGEAYEQYF
.	TRBV7-2	TRBJ2-7	CASSLAGTSGDYEQYF
.	TRBV29-1	TRBJ1-1	CSVDGGRDTEAFF
few	TRBV2	TRBJ2-2	CASSLIRRSGNTGELFF
many	TRBV15	TRBJ1-2	CATSRDLQGAWGGYTF
.	TRBV29-1	TRBJ1-1	CSAYGRDRAIRNTEAFF
.	TRBV29-1	TRBJ1-1	CRYGGGTEAFF
few	TRBV4-1	TRBJ1-1	CASSQDWVNTEAFF
.	TRBV24-1	TRBJ2-5	CATSATNGLHQETQYF
.	TRBV7-2	TRBJ2-2	CASSPGQGPGTGELFF
many	TRBV2	TRBJ1-5	CASSAVGQGQPQHF
.	TRBV6-6	TRBJ2-7	CASSYTGKGIDEQYF
.	TRBV19	TRBJ2-2	CASSPRRGLGSPGELFF
many	TRBV7-3	TRBJ1-1	CASSFLTDTEAFF
once	TRBV25-1	TRBJ1-1	CASSNTQNTEAFF
few	TRBV7-2	TRBJ1-5	CASSYRDSIHSNQPQHF
.	TRBV10-3	TRBJ1-2	CASSGRTSRGYTF
few	TRBV7-6	TRBJ1-1	CASSLARGAGRRNTEAFF
.	TRBV20-1	TRBJ1-5	CSSGDSNQPQHF
.	TRBV20-1	TRBJ1-5	CSANRQGGGINQPQHF
.	TRBV19	TRBJ1-1	CASSIRDRGGTEAFF
.	TRBV5-1	TRBJ1-1	CASSLVAGGSTEAFF
.	TRBV7-9	TRBJ2-2	CASSQDLGGGLTGELFF
.	TRBV29-1	TRBJ1-4	CSVEDGRGVGKLFF
many	TRBV7-9	TRBJ1-1	CASSPPSNTEAFF
.	TRBV24-1	TRBJ2-7	CATSDGVTGASYEQYF
.	TRBV20-1	TRBJ2-7	CSAVFRDGIYEQYF
.	TRBV7-8	TRBJ1-1	CASSFRGLSKHMNTEAFF